These 11 T cell receptor beta chains share one sample of origin, sequenced in a study of cytomegalovirus exposure and HLA in healthy donors. 13 Jbeta primers and 60 Vbeta primers were used for the PCR. The table came from immunoSEQ multiplex PCR; TCRdb's copy has only in-frame clones and leaves some out. The table lists approximately 130,000 clones, about 76% of them singletons. The sample comprised PBMCs. Receptor source: a woman in her thirties or forties in good health and CMV-seronegative.

This chain links TRBV5-8 with TRBJ2-7; D gene ambiguous. The V gene lost 7 bases and the J gene lost 2 bases, with 16 bases spanning the gap. The CDR3 contains 14 residues. The germline V gene encodes CDR1 SGHTS and CDR2 YDEGEE. CDR3 residues: CASQFWAETYEQYF. In nucleotides, the CDR3 is TGTGCCAGCCAGTTTTGGGCCGAAACCTACGAGCAGTACTTC.

The chain is built from TRBV28 and TRBJ1-5; D gene unclear. Germline assignment: CDR1 MDHEN and CDR2 SYDVKM. The CDR3 contains 13 residues. V lost 5 bases to trimming and J lost 5 bases, with 10 bases between them. CDR3 residues: CASSPSPYQPQHF. The CDR3 DNA follows: TGTGCCAGCAGTCCGAGTCCTTATCAGCCCCAGCATTTT.

The chain joins TRBV5-1 to TRBJ1-6, with 7 bases that match TRBD1. This CDR3 contains 17 residues. Germline trimming cut 4 bases from V and 0 bases from J; bases unmatched to any gene: 7. Per germline, CDR1 SGHRS and CDR2 YFSETQ. DNA of the CDR3: TGCGCCAGCAGCCCCGGGACAGCTAGCTCCTATAATTCACCCCTCCACTTT. As protein: CASSPGTASSYNSPLHF. Full variable domain (missing parts from reference TRBV5-1 and TRBJ1-6): KAGVTQTPRYLIKTRGQQVTLSCSPISGHRSVSWYQQTPGQGLQFLFEYFSETQRNKGNFPGRFSGRQFSNSRSEMNVSTLELGDSALYLCASSPGTASSYNSPLHFGNGTRLTVT.

V gene TRBV5-1 combines with J gene TRBJ2-1; weak D call: TRBD2 (5 bases). The CDR3 runs 12 residues. The V gene lost 1 base and the J gene lost 8 bases, with 7 bases spanning the gap. In germline, CDR1 is SGHRS, CDR2 YFSETQ. The CDR3: CASSLHSDEQFF. The CDR3 DNA is TGCGCCAGCAGCTTGCATAGCGATGAGCAGTTCTTC.

This clone was seen a single time. The V gene is TRBV7-2, the J gene TRBJ1-2, with D possibly TRBD1 on 6 matching bases. The CDR3 is 16 residues long. V was shortened by 3 bases and J by 6 bases, with 20 bases between the two germline ends. Germline V gives CDR1 SGHTA, CDR2 FQGNSA. CDR3 DNA: TGTGCCAGCAGCTTCTCCCGGGACACCCTTTTTAATGGCTACACCTTC. Protein product: CASSFSRDTLFNGYTF.

This chain connects TRBV4-3 to TRBJ2-1; the match to TRBD2 covers 8 bases. CDR1 is LGHNA, CDR2 YSLEER, per germline. CDR3 length equals 15 residues. V shed 1 base, J shed 10 bases, and the junction held 9 bases outside the gene matches. CDR3 in DNA: TGCGCCAGCAGCCAAGCGGGGGGGCGGTTTCGAGAGCAGTTCTTC. Its translation: CASSQAGGRFREQFF.

The count of this clone is one. The chain couples TRBV5-1 to TRBJ1-2, with a weak D call TRBD1 (6 bases). The V and J ends lost 2 bases and 4 bases respectively, with 15 bases between them. This CDR3 comprises 15 residues. Germline V CDR1 and CDR2: SGHRS, YFSETQ. The CDR3 protein is CASSFQGGGGYGYTF. The DNA of the CDR3 is TGCGCCAGCAGCTTCCAAGGGGGTGGTGGCTATGGCTACACCTTC.

This chain connects TRBV18 to TRBJ1-4, with D possibly TRBD1 on 6 matching bases. Trimming pared 10 bases from V and 8 bases from J, leaving 17 bases between. This CDR3 is 13 amino acids long. Germline V gene sequence: CDR1 KGHSH, CDR2 LQKENI. CDR3 region: CATLQGIGEKLFF. The CDR3 region has the DNA TGTGCCACCCTACAGGGAATAGGCGAAAAACTGTTTTTT.

CDR3 sequence (DNA): TGTGCCAGCAGCCCCGATTACAGCCCTCAGCCCCAGCATTTT. Translating gives CASSPDYSPQPQHF. The chain carries TRBV7-2 and TRBJ1-5; D remains unclear. The V end lost 5 bases, the J end lost 6 bases, and 14 bases lay between the germline ends. Looked up from germline, CDR1 is SGHTA and CDR2 is FQGNSA. CDR3 length equals 14 residues.

CDR3: CASSLGRASSYEQYF. CDR3 sequence (DNA): TGTGCCAGCAGCTTAGGGAGGGCGAGCTCCTACGAGCAGTACTTC. The rearrangement joins TRBV13 to TRBJ2-7, with a tentative D call TRBD2 (5 bases). The V gene's germline CDR1 is PRHDT and CDR2 FYEKMQ (reference sequence). The CDR3 runs 15 residues. Trimming pared 0 bases from V and 0 bases from J, leaving 9 bases between.

This chain connects TRBV29-1 to TRBJ1-2; 7 bases line up with TRBD1. The CDR3 is made up of 14 amino acids. Germline values: CDR1 SQVTM, CDR2 ANQGSEA. With 5 bases clipped from V and 4 bases from J, the junction kept 10 bases outside the gene matches. The CDR3 bases are TGCAGCGTTACATTAGGGGGACAGAGCTATGGCTACACCTTC. It is translated as CSVTLGGQSYGYTF.